These 9 T cell receptor beta chains were all obtained from the same sample, sequenced in a study of T cell responses to AZD1222 COVID-19 vaccine (dated by TCRdb to the early 2020s). The sample's time point, from its label and the paper: about 28 days (+/-7) after the second vaccine dose. Libraries were prepared through the immunoSEQ multiplex PCR assay. This is the immuneACCESS table as TCRdb keeps it, with only in-frame sequences that have V and J called. A part of the clones is gone; compared with another copy, unresolved V genes explain less than half, and the rest is unexplained. Recorded for this sample are about 77,000 clones; around 90% of them occurred a single time. Approximately 4.5% of the sample goes to the ten largest clones. Here the sequenced sample was peripheral blood, taken 28 days after the second AZD1222 dose. These receptors all come from an adult who received the AZD1222 COVID-19 vaccine.

CDR3: CAISEGRDPFF. CDR3 coding DNA: TGTGCCATCAGTGAGGGGCGGGACCCTTTCTTC. The V and J genes are TRBV10-3 and TRBJ2-1, with D tentatively TRBD2 (6 bases). V dropped 2 bases and J dropped 16 bases, with 12 bases sitting between them. This CDR3 is built from 11 residues. Germline lookup yields CDR1 ENHRY and CDR2 SYGVKD.

This chain connects TRBV4-2 to TRBJ2-7; 9 bases fit TRBD2. Germline CDR1 LGHNA, CDR2 YNFKEQ. This CDR3 is 16 amino acids long. Trimming at V came to 1 base and at J to 0 bases, leaving 4 bases not matched to a gene. DNA for the CDR3: TGTGCCAGCAGCCAAGGGGTAGCGGGAGTCTCCTACGAGCAGTACTTC. Its translation: CASSQGVAGVSYEQYF.

This clone was seen only a few times. The V gene is TRBV9, the J gene TRBJ1-6; 9 bases match TRBD1. From germline, CDR1 is SGDLS and CDR2 YYNGEE. The CDR3 consists of 14 residues. The junction had 4 bases not matched to a gene; V was cut back by 2 bases and J by 10 bases. DNA for the CDR3: TGTGCCAGCAGCGTGGGGACAGGGTCCTCACCCCTCCACTTT. This translates into CASSVGTGSSPLHF.

The rearrangement uses TRBV7-2 and TRBJ1-5, with no clear D. Germline CDR1 is SGHTA and CDR2 is FQGNSA. Between the trimmed V and J ends, which lost 1 base and 4 bases, there was a span of 2 bases. This CDR3 is built from 12 residues. The DNA for the CDR3 is TGTGCCAGCAGCTTAGTGAATCAGCCCCAGCATTTT. It is translated as CASSLVNQPQHF.

This clone was detected a few times. V usage is TRBV4-1 and J usage is TRBJ1-2; TRBD1 is a possible D gene (5 bases). Trimming removed 1 base at V and 1 base at J, with 7 bases between. Looked up from germline, CDR1 is MGHRA and CDR2 is YSYEKL. CDR3 length equals 14 residues. The CDR3 nucleotides read TGCGCCAGCAGCCAAGGGGGGTTTAACTATGGCTACACCTTC. This encodes CASSQGGFNYGYTF.

The V and J genes are TRBV27 and TRBJ2-7; 11 bases map to TRBD1. J was trimmed by 4 bases and V by 1 base; bases with no gene match: 6. CDR1 MNHEY and CDR2 SMNVEV come from the germline V gene (reference sequence). The CDR3 runs to 16 residues. The CDR3 reads CASSLFRTGGKYEQYF. CDR3 DNA: TGTGCCAGCAGTTTATTTCGGACAGGGGGCAAGTACGAGCAGTACTTC.

This chain links TRBV9 with TRBJ2-1, with 11 bases matching TRBD1. J was trimmed by 6 bases and V by 4 bases; bases with no gene match: 24. The CDR3 totals 21 residues. Germline loops: CDR1 SGDLS, CDR2 YYNGEE. The chain's CDR3 is CASSISNPPGQGVKYTNEQFF. CDR3 sequence (DNA): TGTGCCAGCAGCATCTCAAATCCACCGGGACAGGGGGTCAAGTACACCAATGAGCAGTTCTTC.

The chain uses TRBV5-5 and TRBJ1-2, with 7 bases lining up with TRBD1. The trim removed 0 bases at V and 6 bases at J, leaving 14 bases unmatched. Germline CDR1 SGHKS, CDR2 YYEKEE (reference sequence). The CDR3 runs to 17 residues. CDR3 region: CASSLVSRGWTKNGYTF. DNA for the CDR3: TGTGCCAGCAGCTTGGTATCCAGGGGGTGGACTAAAAATGGCTACACCTTC.

This clone was counted once. Written as DNA, the CDR3 is TGTGCCAGCAGCATTTACCGGGACAGCACAGATACGCAGTATTTT. Translated, it gives CASSIYRDSTDTQYF. The chain links TRBV21-1 to TRBJ2-3. TRBV21-1 is a pseudogene locus. The length of the CDR3 is 15 residues.